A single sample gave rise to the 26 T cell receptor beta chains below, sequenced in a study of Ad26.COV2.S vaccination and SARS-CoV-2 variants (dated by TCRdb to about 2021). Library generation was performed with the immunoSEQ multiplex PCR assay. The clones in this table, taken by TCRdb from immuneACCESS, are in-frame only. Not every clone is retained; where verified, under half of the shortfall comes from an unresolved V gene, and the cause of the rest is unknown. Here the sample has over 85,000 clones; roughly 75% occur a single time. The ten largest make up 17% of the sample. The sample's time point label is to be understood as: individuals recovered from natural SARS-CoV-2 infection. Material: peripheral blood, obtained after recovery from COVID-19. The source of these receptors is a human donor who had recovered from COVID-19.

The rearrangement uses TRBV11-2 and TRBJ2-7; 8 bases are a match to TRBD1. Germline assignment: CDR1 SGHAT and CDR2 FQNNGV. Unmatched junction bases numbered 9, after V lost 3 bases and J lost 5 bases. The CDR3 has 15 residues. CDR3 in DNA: TGTGCCAGCAGCTTTATCACAGGGGGTCGGGACGAGCAGTACTTC. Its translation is CASSFITGGRDEQYF.

The CDR3 sequence: CASRVGTPTGELFF. The CDR3 region has the DNA TGTGCCAGTAGGGTCGGGACTCCCACCGGGGAGCTGTTTTTT. The chain joins TRBV19 to TRBJ2-2; perhaps TRBD2 as D (6 bases). Germline CDR1 reads LNHDA; CDR2 reads SQIVND (reference sequence). This CDR3 comprises 14 residues. Between the trimmed V and J ends, which lost 6 bases and 4 bases, there was a span of 12 bases.

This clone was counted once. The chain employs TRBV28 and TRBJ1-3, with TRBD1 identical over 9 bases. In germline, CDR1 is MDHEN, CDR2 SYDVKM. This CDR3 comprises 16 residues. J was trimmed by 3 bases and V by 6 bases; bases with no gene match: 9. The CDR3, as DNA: TGTGCCAGCAGATGGGACAGGGAGGAAAATGGAAACACCATATATTTT. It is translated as CASRWDREENGNTIYF.

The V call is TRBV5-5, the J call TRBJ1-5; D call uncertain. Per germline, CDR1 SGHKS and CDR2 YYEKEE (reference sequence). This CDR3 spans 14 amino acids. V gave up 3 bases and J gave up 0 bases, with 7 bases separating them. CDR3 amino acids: CASSSDNSNQPQHF. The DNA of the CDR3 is TGTGCCAGCAGCTCCGACAATAGCAATCAGCCCCAGCATTTT.

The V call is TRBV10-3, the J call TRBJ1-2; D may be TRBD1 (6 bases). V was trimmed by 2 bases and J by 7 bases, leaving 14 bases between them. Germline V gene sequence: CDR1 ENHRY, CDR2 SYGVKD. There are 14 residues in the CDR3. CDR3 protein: CAISEEQGGAGYTF. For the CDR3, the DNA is TGTGCCATCAGTGAGGAACAGGGTGGCGCTGGCTACACCTTC.

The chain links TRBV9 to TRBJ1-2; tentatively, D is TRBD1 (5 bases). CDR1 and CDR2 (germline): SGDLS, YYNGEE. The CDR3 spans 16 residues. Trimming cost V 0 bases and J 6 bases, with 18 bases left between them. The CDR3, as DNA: TGTGCCAGCAGCGTAGTAGGGGATGAATTTGGTAATGGCTACACCTTC. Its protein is CASSVVGDEFGNGYTF. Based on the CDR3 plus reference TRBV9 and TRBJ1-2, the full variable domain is DSGVTQTPKHLITATGQRVTLRCSPRSGDLSVYWYQQSLDQGLQFLIQYYNGEERAKGNILERFSAQQFPDLHSELNLSSLELGDSALYFCASSVVGDEFGNGYTFGSGTRLTVV.

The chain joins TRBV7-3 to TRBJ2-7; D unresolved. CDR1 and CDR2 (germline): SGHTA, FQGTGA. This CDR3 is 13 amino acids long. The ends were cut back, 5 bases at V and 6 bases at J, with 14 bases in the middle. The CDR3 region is CASSRLGGGEQYF. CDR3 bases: TGTGCCAGCAGCCGCCTCGGTGGTGGCGAGCAGTACTTC.

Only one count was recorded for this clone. The CDR3 reads CATSDFRGADTQYF. The CDR3 DNA reads TGTGCCACCAGTGATTTTCGTGGGGCAGATACGCAGTATTTT. This chain uses TRBV24-1 with TRBJ2-3; no firm D call. The CDR3 length is 14 residues. V was cut by 1 base and J by 4 bases, with 8 bases left in between. In germline, CDR1 is KGHDR, CDR2 SFDVKD.

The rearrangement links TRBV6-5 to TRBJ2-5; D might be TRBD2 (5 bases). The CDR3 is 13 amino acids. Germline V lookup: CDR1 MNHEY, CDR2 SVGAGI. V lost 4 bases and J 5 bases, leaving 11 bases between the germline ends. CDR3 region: CASSSVGVETQYF. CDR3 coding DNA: TGTGCCAGCAGTTCTGTGGGAGTCGAGACCCAGTACTTC.

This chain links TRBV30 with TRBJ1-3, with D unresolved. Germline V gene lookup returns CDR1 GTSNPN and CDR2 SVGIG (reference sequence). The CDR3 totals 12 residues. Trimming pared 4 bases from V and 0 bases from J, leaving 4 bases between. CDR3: CAWKRSGNTIYF. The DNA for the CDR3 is TGTGCCTGGAAGCGCTCTGGAAACACCATATATTTT.

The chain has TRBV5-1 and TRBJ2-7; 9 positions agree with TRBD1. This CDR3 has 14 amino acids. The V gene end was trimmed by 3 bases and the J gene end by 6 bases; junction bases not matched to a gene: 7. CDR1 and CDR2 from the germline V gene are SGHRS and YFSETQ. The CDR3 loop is CASSSLQGAIEQYF. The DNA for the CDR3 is TGCGCCAGCAGCTCCTTACAGGGGGCGATCGAGCAGTACTTC.

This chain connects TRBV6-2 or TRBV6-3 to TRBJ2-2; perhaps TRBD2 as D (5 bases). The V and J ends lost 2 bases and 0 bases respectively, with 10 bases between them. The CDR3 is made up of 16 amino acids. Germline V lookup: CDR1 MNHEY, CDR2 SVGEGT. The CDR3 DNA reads TGTGCCAGCAGTTACGGGCCGGGGACGAACACCGGGGAGCTGTTTTTT. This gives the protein CASSYGPGTNTGELFF.

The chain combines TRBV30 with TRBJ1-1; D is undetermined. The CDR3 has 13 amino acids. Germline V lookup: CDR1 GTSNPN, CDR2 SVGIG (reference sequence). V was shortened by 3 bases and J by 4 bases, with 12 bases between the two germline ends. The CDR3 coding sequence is TGTGCCTGGAGAGGTACTGTGGGCACTGAAGCTTTCTTT. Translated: CAWRGTVGTEAFF.

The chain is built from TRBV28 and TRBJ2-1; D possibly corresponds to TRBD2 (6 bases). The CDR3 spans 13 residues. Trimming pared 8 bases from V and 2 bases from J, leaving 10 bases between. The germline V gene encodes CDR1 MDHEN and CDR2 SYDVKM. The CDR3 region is CASLRGAYNEQFF. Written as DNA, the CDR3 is TGTGCCAGCTTGCGGGGAGCCTACAATGAGCAGTTCTTC.

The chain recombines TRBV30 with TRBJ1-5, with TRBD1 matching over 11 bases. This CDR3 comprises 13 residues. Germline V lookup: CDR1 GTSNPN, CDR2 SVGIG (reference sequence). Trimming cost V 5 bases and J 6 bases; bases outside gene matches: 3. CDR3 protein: CAWGDRGSQPQHF. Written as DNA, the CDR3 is TGTGCCTGGGGGGACAGGGGGAGTCAGCCCCAGCATTTT.

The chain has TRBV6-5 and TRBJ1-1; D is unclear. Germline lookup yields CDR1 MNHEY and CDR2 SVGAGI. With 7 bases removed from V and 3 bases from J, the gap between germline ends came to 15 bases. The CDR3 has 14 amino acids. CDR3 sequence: CASIRRTGDTEAFF. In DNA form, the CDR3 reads TGTGCCAGCATTAGGCGTACCGGGGACACTGAAGCTTTCTTT.

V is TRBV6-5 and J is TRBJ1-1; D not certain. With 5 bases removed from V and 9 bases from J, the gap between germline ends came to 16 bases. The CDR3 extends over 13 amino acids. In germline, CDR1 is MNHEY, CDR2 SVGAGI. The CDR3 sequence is CASSHGRPKKAFF. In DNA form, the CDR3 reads TGTGCCAGCAGTCACGGGAGGCCGAAAAAAGCTTTCTTT.

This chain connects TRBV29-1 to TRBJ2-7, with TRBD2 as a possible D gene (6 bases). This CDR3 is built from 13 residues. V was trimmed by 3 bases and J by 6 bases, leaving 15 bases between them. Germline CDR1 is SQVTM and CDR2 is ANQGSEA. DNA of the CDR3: TGCAGCGTTGATCTGGTTGGGGGGAGCGAGCAGTACTTC. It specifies CSVDLVGGSEQYF.

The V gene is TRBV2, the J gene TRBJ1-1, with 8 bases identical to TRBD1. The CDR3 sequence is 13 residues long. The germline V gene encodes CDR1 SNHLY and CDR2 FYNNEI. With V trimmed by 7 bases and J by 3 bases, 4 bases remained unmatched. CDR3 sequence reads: CASNSDRDTEAFF. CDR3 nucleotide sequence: TGTGCCAGCAACTCGGACAGGGACACTGAAGCTTTCTTT. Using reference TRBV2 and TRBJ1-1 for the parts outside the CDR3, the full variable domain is EPEVTQTPSHQVTQMGQEVILRCVPISNHLYFYWYRQILGQKVEFLVSFYNNEISEKSEIFDDQFSVERPDGSNFTLKIRSTKLEDSAMYFCASNSDRDTEAFFGQGTRLTVV.

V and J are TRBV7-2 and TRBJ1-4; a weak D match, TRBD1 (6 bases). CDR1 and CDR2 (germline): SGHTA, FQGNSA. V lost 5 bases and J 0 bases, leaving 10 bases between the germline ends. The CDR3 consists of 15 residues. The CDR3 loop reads CASSRDTSTNEKLFF. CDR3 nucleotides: TGTGCCAGCAGCCGGGACACATCAACTAATGAAAAACTGTTTTTT.

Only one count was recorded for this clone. CDR3 sequence reads: CASRPDAGPSTFRGYTF. The CDR3 nucleotides read TGTGCCAGCAGGCCGGATGCAGGGCCCTCAACCTTCCGTGGCTACACCTTC. The J gene is TRBJ1-2, the V gene TRBV6-4; maybe TRBD1 (5 bases). The CDR3 sequence is 17 residues long. V was trimmed by 6 bases and J by 7 bases, leaving 27 bases between them. Germline CDR1 MRHNA, CDR2 SNTAGT.

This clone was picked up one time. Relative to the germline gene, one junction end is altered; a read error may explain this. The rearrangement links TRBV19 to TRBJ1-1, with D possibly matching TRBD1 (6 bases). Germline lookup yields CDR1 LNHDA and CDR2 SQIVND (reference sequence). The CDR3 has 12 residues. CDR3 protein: CASRGGADRLNF. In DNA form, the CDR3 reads TGTGCCAGTAGGGGGGGGGCAGACCGGTTAAATTTT.

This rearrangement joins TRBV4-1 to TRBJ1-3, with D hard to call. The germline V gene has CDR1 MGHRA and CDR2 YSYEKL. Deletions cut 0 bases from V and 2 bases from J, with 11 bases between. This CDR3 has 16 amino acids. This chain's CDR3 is CASSQDAYEPGNTIYF. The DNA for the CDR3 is TGCGCCAGCAGCCAAGATGCCTATGAACCTGGAAACACCATATATTTT.

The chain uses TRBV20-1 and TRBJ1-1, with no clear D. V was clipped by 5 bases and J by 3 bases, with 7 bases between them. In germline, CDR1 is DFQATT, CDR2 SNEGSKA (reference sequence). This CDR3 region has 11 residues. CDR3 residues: CSAQGYTEAFF. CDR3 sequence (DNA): TGCAGTGCTCAAGGCTACACTGAAGCTTTCTTT.

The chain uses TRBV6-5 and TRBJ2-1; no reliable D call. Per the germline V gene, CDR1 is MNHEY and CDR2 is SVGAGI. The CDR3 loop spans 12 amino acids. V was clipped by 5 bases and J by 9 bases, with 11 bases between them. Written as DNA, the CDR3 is TGTGCCAGCAGTAGCCTTTATACTGAGCAGTTCTTC. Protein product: CASSSLYTEQFF.

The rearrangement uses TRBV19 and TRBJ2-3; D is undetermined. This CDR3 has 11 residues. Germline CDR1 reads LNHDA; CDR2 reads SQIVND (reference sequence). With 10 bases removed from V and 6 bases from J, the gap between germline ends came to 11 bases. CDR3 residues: CATSGYDTQYF. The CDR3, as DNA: TGTGCCACCTCCGGTTACGATACGCAGTATTTT.